The sequence of this T cell receptor beta chain was determined in a study of blood T cell repertoires in COVID-19 (dated by TCRdb to about 2020). For the study in its entirety: Collaborator samples came from the United States, Italy and Spain and covered acute and convalescent phases of COVID-19. The dataset comprised deeply sampled blood TCRbeta repertoires from subjects exposed to, actively infected with, or recovered from COVID-19. The material from the prospective study consisted of cDNA or gDNA derived from T cells, B-cell-depleted T cells, or PBMCs. Samples were obtained from the ongoing ImmuneRACE study (first 160 participants) and from over 1,000 subjects provided by 6 global collaborators. The repertoires were released in a freely available public database intended as a resource for research on the immune response to SARS-CoV-2. A de-identified subject ID, COVID-19 status, age in years and sex were almost always included in the sample metadata. Where available, HLA class I and class II types were taken from metadata supplied by the sample provider and were not determined by assay-based typing. The study at large found these results: How much clinical and demographic metadata was included differed by source and by participant, and the metadata was provided uncurated.

TCRbeta CDR3 regions were amplified from genomic DNA using the immunoSEQ Assay, a bias-controlled multiplex PCR. The published analysis was carried out like this. The number of nucleated cells in each sample was estimated by amplification of reference gene primers within the assay. To quantify the absolute abundance of each unique TCRbeta CDR3 rearrangement, sequence reads were collapsed and filtered. Productive Simpson clonality was computed per sample as the square root of Simpson's diversity index over productive rearrangements. Sourced from immuneACCESS, this table was stored by TCRdb with only in-frame sequences that have V and J called. A share of the clones is absent; for the studies checked, an unresolved V gene accounts for under half, and the remainder has no known explanation. That table is the source of V, J and clone size, and D and trimming were worked out from the DNA. For this sample there are 97,000 or so clones; 87% appear just once. The ten most abundant clones make up around 5% of the sample.

One collaborating source in Seattle enrolled patients during active infection and followed them longitudinally through the course of disease. Whole blood was collected in K2EDTA tubes by collaborating institutions according to the institutions' own protocols. For TCRbeta analysis, collaborator samples were shipped as frozen whole blood, as isolated PBMCs, or as DNA extracted from either sample type. Per the germline V gene, SGHTA is the CDR1 and FQGNSA is the CDR2. Cut back by 5 bases and 10 bases, the V and J ends lie 14 bases apart. The CDR3 numbers 12 residues from cysteine through phenylalanine. Here the CDR3 DNA is all that survives: 36 bases in frame from base 1. This clone was detected once. Its target antigen remains unknown. Per-base quality was not reported, and no clone a single base away is much larger than it.

Rearrangement joined TRBV7-2 to TRBJ1-1, with a tentative D gene TRBD1 over 5 matching bases. The receptor comes from a woman aged 45-65 years with COVID-19, enrolled during active disease. Specimen: peripheral blood. The DNA is TGTGCCAGCAGCCTCGGGGGGTCGCGAGCTTTCTTT. Its protein reads: CASSLGGSRAFF.